Given below is one T cell receptor beta chain in context. What it binds is unknown. In germline, CDR1 is SGHAT, CDR2 FQNNGV. This CDR3 contains 12 residues. Treatment specified: approximately 11-day PBMC culture with coronavirus spike peptide pools or control peptides (ViraFEST assay). This sample was included in a study of vaccination and CD4 T cells after COVID-19. The Oncomine TCR Beta short-read assay was what sequenced the DNA obtained from cultured CD4+ T cells. TCRdb re-analysed the PCR reads in MiXCR, keeping a single row per CDR3 protein. The sample consists of 7,100 or so distinct CDR3 sequences, roughly 61% of them appearing once.

The gene calls are TRBV11-2 and TRBJ2-7; D remains ambiguous. The J call is uncertain, as TRBJ2-5 better fits the DNA end. The specimen sequenced was CD4+ T cells from blood, cultured in vitro. The sequence derives from a human donor who had recovered from COVID-19. The CDR3 protein is CASSLDSGTQYF. CDR3 coding DNA: TGTGCCAGCAGCTTAGATTCGGGGACCCAGTACTTC.